The 13 T cell receptor beta chains below all came from one sample that was sequenced in a study of PD-1 blockade in classical Hodgkin lymphoma. Time point defined: newly diagnosed, previously untreated cHL patient sample. TCRdb's table, derived via immunoSEQ multiplex PCR, lists solely in-frame clones and lacks some. The sample consists of some 31,000 clones, 90% to 95% of them appearing once. Material for sequencing was peripheral blood mononuclear cells (PBMCs). These receptors were obtained from a human donor with classical Hodgkin lymphoma.

The V and J genes are TRBV6-1 and TRBJ1-1; D uncertain. Trimming took off 4 bases at V and 1 base at J, with 7 bases between the two ends. From germline, CDR1 is MNHNS and CDR2 SASEGT. The CDR3 has 13 amino acids. Here the CDR3 DNA reads TGTGCCAGCAGTGTGATAAAGAACACTGAAGCTTTCTTT. Its protein is CASSVIKNTEAFF.

CDR3 protein: CASTPVAASYEQYF. The CDR3 coding sequence is TGTGCCAGCACCCCGGTAGCGGCTTCCTACGAGCAGTACTTC. The rearrangement links TRBV6-1 to TRBJ2-7, with D possibly matching TRBD2 (6 bases). CDR1 is MNHNS and CDR2 is SASEGT in the germline V gene. Trimming shortened V by 7 bases and J by 1 base, and 14 bases separated the two germline ends. This CDR3 spans 14 amino acids.

The chain is built from TRBV30 and TRBJ2-7, with TRBD2 identical over 7 bases. From germline, CDR1 is GTSNPN and CDR2 SVGIG (reference sequence). The CDR3 consists of 14 residues. Trimming removed 5 bases from V and 7 bases from J; junction bases left unmatched: 14. Here the CDR3 DNA reads TGTGCCTGGCTGACCCAGCGGGATGCTCGGGAGCAGTACTTC. Translating gives CAWLTQRDAREQYF.

This clone has only one observation. V usage is TRBV7-9 and J usage is TRBJ1-5; perhaps TRBD1 as D (5 bases). V was pared by 6 bases and J by 8 bases, with 20 bases between. CDR3 length: 15 residues. Germline lookup yields CDR1 SEHNR and CDR2 FQNEAQ (reference sequence). The CDR3 nucleotides are TGTGCCAGCAGTTCGGACGGATTACCGGGGGAGCCCCAGCATTTT. It encodes CASSSDGLPGEPQHF.

V and J are TRBV28 and TRBJ1-5; D gene unclear. V lost 6 bases, J lost 0 bases, and 15 bases lay in between. CDR1 is MDHEN, CDR2 SYDVKM, per germline. The CDR3 extends over 16 amino acids. The CDR3 reads CASSSPAAYSNQPQHF. CDR3 bases: TGTGCCAGCAGCAGCCCCGCCGCTTATAGCAATCAGCCCCAGCATTTT.

The CDR3 sequence: CASSLAGKETQYF. CDR3 DNA sequence: TGTGCCAGCAGCTTGGCGGGTAAAGAGACCCAGTACTTC. The chain couples TRBV5-6 to TRBJ2-5; D is undetermined. The CDR3 runs 13 residues. Per germline, CDR1 SGHDT and CDR2 YYEEEE. The V end was cut by 0 bases, the J end by 3 bases, with 6 bases between.

The V call is TRBV5-1, the J call TRBJ1-6; the match to TRBD1 covers 7 bases. There are 15 residues in the CDR3. Trimming at V came to 4 bases and at J to 9 bases, leaving 10 bases not matched to a gene. From germline, CDR1 is SGHRS and CDR2 YFSETQ. The CDR3 protein is CASSLGDSPSSPLHF. The CDR3 bases are TGCGCCAGCAGCCTAGGGGACAGTCCTTCTTCACCCCTCCACTTT.

CDR3 bases: TGTGCCAGCAGCTTACAAGCGGGACACACTGAAGCTTTCTTT. Protein sequence: CASSLQAGHTEAFF. This chain connects TRBV7-8 to TRBJ1-1; a weak D match, TRBD1 (5 bases). The CDR3 has 14 residues. Germline V gene data show CDR1 as SGHVS and CDR2 as FQNEAQ. Trimming shortened V by 2 bases and J by 3 bases, and 10 bases separated the two germline ends.

The chain joins TRBV18 to TRBJ1-2; D not certain. Per germline, CDR1 KGHSH and CDR2 LQKENI. The CDR3 runs to 15 residues. Trimming removed 3 bases at V and 8 bases at J, with 19 bases between. The CDR3 DNA reads TGTGCCAGCTCACCCAGCGTTGAGGGCAGGCGCGGCTACACCTTC. Translation gives CASSPSVEGRRGYTF.

This chain joins TRBV28 and TRBJ2-7, with D hard to call. The CDR3 is 14 amino acids. Germline-derived CDR1 and CDR2 are MDHEN and SYDVKM. Trimming shortened V by 9 bases and J by 2 bases, and 17 bases separated the two germline ends. The CDR3 bases are TGTGCCAGTCGGGTGCATTTTTCTACCTACGAGCAGTACTTC. Protein: CASRVHFSTYEQYF.

The chain recombines TRBV18 with TRBJ2-1; 10 bases agree with TRBD1. The CDR3 is 15 amino acids. The trim removed 6 bases at V and 5 bases at J, leaving 7 bases unmatched. Germline lookup yields CDR1 KGHSH and CDR2 LQKENI. CDR3 sequence (DNA): TGTGCCAGCTCCCAGACAGGGGGCGTGAACAATGAGCAGTTCTTC. As protein: CASSQTGGVNNEQFF.

V gene TRBV5-4 combines with J gene TRBJ2-7; 9 bases fit TRBD2. This CDR3 spans 14 amino acids. The germline gives CDR1 SGHNT, CDR2 YYREEE (reference sequence). V shed 2 bases, J shed 5 bases, and the junction held 5 bases outside the gene matches. CDR3 sequence (DNA): TGTGCCAGCAGCTTAGCGGGGGGTTTGGACGAGCAGTACTTC. Its translation: CASSLAGGLDEQYF.

The chain uses TRBV5-1 and TRBJ2-3; tentatively, D is TRBD1 (5 bases). Trimming removed 0 bases at V and 2 bases at J, with 7 bases between. CDR3 length equals 14 residues. The V gene's germline CDR1 is SGHRS and CDR2 YFSETQ. The CDR3 DNA is TGCGCCAGCAGCTTGGCAGGGTCCACAGATACGCAGTATTTT. It codes for CASSLAGSTDTQYF. Based on the CDR3 plus reference TRBV5-1 and TRBJ2-3, the full variable domain is KAGVTQTPRYLIKTRGQQVTLSCSPISGHRSVSWYQQTPGQGLQFLFEYFSETQRNKGNFPGRFSGRQFSNSRSEMNVSTLELGDSALYLCASSLAGSTDTQYFGPGTRLTVL.